A selection of T cell receptor beta chains follows, all from one sample in a study of shared clonotypes between healthy human individuals. Here immunoSEQ multiplex PCR was the method, and the copy in TCRdb shows in-frame clones only, minus some. The repertoire consists of hundreds of thousands of clones, with about 74% occurring once and the leading ten covering 1.5% to 2%. The sequencing input was memory CD4+ T cells sorted from blood. The origin of the receptors is a woman aged 30 to 39 in good health. CDR3s include the opening cysteine and the closing phenylalanine or tryptophan. D genes are given only for firm matches. Clone size is not always given. Where it is, it says once, few, many or a class for expanded clones.

V,J,D,size,CDR3,DNA
TRBV4-2,TRBJ2-1,-,once,CASSQDKGLHNEQFF,TGTGCCAGCAGCCAAGACAAAGGACTACACAATGAGCAGTTCTTC
TRBV27,TRBJ2-1,-,once,CASSLKLAARVQFF,TGTGCCAGCAGTTTAAAACTAGCCGCGAGGGTGCAGTTCTTC
TRBV15,TRBJ1-2,TRBD1,-,CATSRERTGGEDGYTF,TGTGCCACCAGCAGAGAGAGAACAGGGGGTGAGGATGGCTACACCTTC
TRBV5-1,TRBJ1-4,TRBD1,-,CASGLGRGLAEKLFF,TGCGCCAGCGGGCTTGGAAGGGGGCTGGCAGAAAAACTGTTTTTT
TRBV5-1,TRBJ2-3,TRBD2,once,CASSLGLAGSDTQYF,TGCGCCAGCAGCTTGGGACTAGCGGGTTCAGATACGCAGTATTTT
TRBV5-1,TRBJ1-2,TRBD1,-,CASSHTGVGSYGYTF,TGCGCCAGCAGCCATACAGGGGTCGGCAGCTATGGCTACACCTTC
TRBV30,TRBJ1-4,TRBD1,once,CAWSAGQGLTNEKLFF,TGTGCCTGGAGTGCCGGACAGGGACTAACTAATGAAAAACTGTTTTTT
TRBV13,TRBJ2-6,-,-,CASITGGPSGANVLTF,TGTGCCAGCATCACCGGAGGGCCCTCTGGGGCCAACGTCCTGACTTTC
TRBV7-8,TRBJ2-2,-,-,CASSQRWEVTGELFF,TGTGCCAGCAGCCAGAGGTGGGAAGTCACCGGGGAGCTGTTTTTT
TRBV10-3,TRBJ2-1,-,-,CAMAWEPVRGEQFF,TGTGCCATGGCATGGGAACCCGTACGGGGTGAGCAGTTCTTC
TRBV5-1,TRBJ2-7,TRBD1,-,CASSSVYAGTGDYEQYF,TGCGCCAGCAGCTCGGTTTACGCGGGGACAGGTGACTACGAGCAGTACTTC
TRBV5-1,TRBJ2-1,-,-,CASSLALGYTYNEQFF,TGCGCCAGCAGCTTGGCTCTCGGGTACACCTACAATGAGCAGTTCTTC
TRBV2,TRBJ2-1,-,-,CASGGFQGRFNEQFF,TGTGCCAGCGGGGGATTCCAGGGGCGATTTAATGAGCAGTTCTTC
TRBV15,TRBJ2-1,TRBD1,few,CATSRVGQGGDWDSYNEQFF,TGTGCCACCAGCAGAGTCGGACAGGGTGGGGATTGGGACTCCTACAATGAGCAGTTCTTC
TRBV4-1,TRBJ2-7,-,-,CARPAYEQYF,TGCGCCAGGCCCGCTTACGAGCAGTACTTC
TRBV11-3,TRBJ2-1,TRBD2,few,CASSIGTSGINEQFF,TGTGCCAGCAGCATCGGGACTAGCGGGATCAATGAGCAGTTCTTC
TRBV9,TRBJ2-4,-,-,CASSPTSGNINIQYF,TGTGCCAGCAGCCCGACCTCGGGCAACATTAACATTCAGTACTTC
TRBV11-2,TRBJ2-7,-,-,CASSELWDTEQYF,TGTGCCAGCAGCGAGCTATGGGATACCGAGCAGTACTTC
TRBV15,TRBJ1-4,-,-,CATSRDIGEKLFF,TGTGCCACCAGCAGAGATATTGGTGAAAAACTGTTTTTT
TRBV6-1,TRBJ2-6,-,-,CASSEVGVGSGANVLTF,TGTGCCAGCAGTGAAGTAGGTGTGGGAAGTGGGGCCAACGTCCTGACTTTC
TRBV2,TRBJ2-4,-,-,CASSEFLVLAKNIQYF,TGTGCCAGCAGTGAATTCCTGGTTCTAGCCAAAAACATTCAGTACTTC
TRBV7-3,TRBJ2-2,-,-,CASSSPRTRPGELFF,TGTGCCAGCAGCTCTCCGCGGACGAGACCCGGGGAGCTGTTTTTT
TRBV5-1,TRBJ2-7,TRBD2,-,CASSLLSGTLGEQYF,TGCGCCAGCAGCTTGCTTAGCGGGACTTTAGGTGAGCAGTACTTC
TRBV19,TRBJ1-6,TRBD1,once,CASSNVDRRYNSPLHF,TGTGCCAGTAGTAACGTGGACAGGCGCTATAATTCACCCCTCCACTTT
TRBV5-1,TRBJ1-1,-,-,CASSSGLNTEAFF,TGCGCCAGCAGCTCCGGTCTGAACACTGAAGCTTTCTTT
TRBV27,TRBJ2-7,-,few,CASSSIDSSTYYEQYF,TGTGCCAGCAGTTCCATAGACAGTTCCACTTACTACGAGCAGTACTTC
TRBV11-2,TRBJ2-7,-,-,CASSREGDVYYEQYF,TGTGCCAGCAGCCGGGAAGGCGATGTGTATTACGAGCAGTACTTC
TRBV7-6,TRBJ1-5,-,few,CASSLRDRIQGQPQHF,TGTGCCAGCAGCTTAAGAGACAGAATACAGGGTCAGCCCCAGCATTTT
TRBV18,TRBJ2-3,TRBD1,-,CASDRGGPTDTQYF,TGTGCCAGCGACAGGGGGGGACCCACAGATACGCAGTATTTT
TRBV7-9,TRBJ2-7,-,once,CASSLLLPTEQYF,TGTGCCAGCAGCTTACTCCTGCCGACCGAGCAGTACTTC
TRBV5-1,TRBJ1-1,-,-,CASSFAGTNTEAFF,TGCGCCAGCAGCTTCGCCGGAACGAACACTGAAGCTTTCTTT
TRBV19,TRBJ2-7,-,-,CASSRTGTNYEQYF,TGTGCCAGTAGCCGGACCGGGACGAACTACGAGCAGTACTTC
TRBV27,TRBJ1-1,-,-,CASSLEGSYTEAFF,TGTGCCAGCAGTTTAGAGGGGTCCTACACTGAAGCTTTCTTT
TRBV2,TRBJ1-5,TRBD1,-,CASSEEGTGALNQPQHF,TGTGCCAGCAGTGAAGAAGGGACAGGGGCCCTCAATCAGCCCCAGCATTTT
TRBV27,TRBJ2-1,-,-,CASGAGSYNEQFF,TGTGCCAGCGGAGCGGGCTCCTACAATGAGCAGTTCTTC
TRBV6-5,TRBJ1-2,TRBD1,few,CASSQTGYGYTF,TGTGCCAGCAGTCAGACAGGGTACGGCTACACCTTC
TRBV14,TRBJ1-4,TRBD1,-,CASSQGTGVYEKLFF,TGTGCCAGCAGCCAAGGGACAGGGGTGTATGAAAAACTGTTTTTT
TRBV7-9,TRBJ1-1,-,-,CASADRRMNTEAFF,TGTGCCAGCGCGGACCGTAGGATGAACACTGAAGCTTTCTTT
TRBV7-2,TRBJ2-1,TRBD2,-,CASSLWTGTIYNEQFF,TGTGCCAGCAGCTTATGGACCGGGACTATCTACAATGAGCAGTTCTTC
TRBV28,TRBJ1-2,-,-,CASSDNYGYTF,TGTGCCAGCAGCGACAACTATGGCTACACCTTC
TRBV6-5,TRBJ2-7,TRBD1,once,CASKMTGPDEQYF,TGTGCCAGCAAAATGACAGGGCCCGACGAGCAGTACTTC
TRBV7-9,TRBJ2-1,-,-,CASSVLTERQFF,TGTGCCAGCAGCGTTCTCACGGAGAGGCAGTTCTTC
TRBV9,TRBJ1-1,-,-,CASSSEAGTDTEAFF,TGTGCCAGCAGCTCAGAGGCAGGGACGGACACTGAAGCTTTCTTT
TRBV5-1,TRBJ2-7,TRBD1,-,CASSPGTGGLEQYF,TGCGCCAGCAGCCCGGGGACAGGGGGGCTCGAGCAGTACTTC
TRBV7-2,TRBJ1-1,-,-,CASSHDRNTEAFF,TGTGCCAGCAGTCACGACAGGAACACTGAAGCTTTCTTT
TRBV5-5,TRBJ2-7,TRBD1,few,CASSGTGQHSYEQYF,TGTGCCAGCAGCGGCACGGGACAGCACTCCTACGAGCAGTACTTC
TRBV5-1,TRBJ2-7,TRBD1,-,CASSLVEGASEQYF,TGCGCCAGCAGCTTGGTTGAGGGGGCTAGCGAGCAGTACTTC
TRBV20-1,TRBJ2-3,-,few,CRGAGTDTQYF,TGCAGGGGGGCCGGCACAGATACGCAGTATTTT
TRBV2,TRBJ2-3,-,once,CASSAVGATDTQYF,TGTGCCAGCAGTGCTGTGGGAGCCACAGATACGCAGTATTTT
TRBV5-6,TRBJ2-3,TRBD2,-,CASRTGTRGIRTDTQYF,TGTGCCAGCAGGACCGGGACTAGGGGAATCCGAACAGATACGCAGTATTTT
TRBV7-3,TRBJ2-5,-,-,CASSSGPQETQYF,TGTGCCAGCAGCTCAGGCCCCCAAGAGACCCAGTACTTC
TRBV10-3,TRBJ2-7,-,-,CAISTGPSYEQYF,TGTGCCATCAGTACCGGGCCCTCCTACGAGCAGTACTTC
TRBV11-3,TRBJ2-1,TRBD2,-,CASSSGLAGGLHEQFF,TGTGCCAGCAGCTCCGGACTAGCGGGAGGGCTCCATGAGCAGTTCTTC
TRBV5-4,TRBJ2-3,TRBD2,-,CAISPGTSGSGTQYF,TGTGCCATCAGTCCCGGGACTAGCGGGAGCGGTACGCAGTATTTT